The text below deals with one T cell receptor beta chain. Extraction and reverse transcription of RNA yielded cDNA as the sequencing template. The assay was immunoSEQ multiplex PCR, and TCRdb's table has in-frame clones only and misses some. Among more than 90,000 clones listed, roughly 50% were seen once. These data belong to a study of CD8+ T cells in alopecia areata. Treatment indicated: oral pan-JAK inhibitor, 5-10 mg twice daily. V shed 0 bases and J shed 4 bases, with 11 bases lying between them. The CDR3 is 15 amino acids. Germline values: CDR1 SGHNT, CDR2 YYREEE (reference sequence). This sequence was found in a human donor with alopecia areata. This specimen consisted of CD8+ T cells sorted from blood, obtained at week 24, from a patient treated with tofacitinib. The rearrangement uses TRBV5-4 and TRBJ2-1, with D possibly matching TRBD2 (7 bases). CDR3 DNA sequence: TGTGCCAGCAGCTTGGAAGGGGGGGGTTACAATGAGCAGTTCTTC. Translating it yields CASSLEGGGYNEQFF. Combining the CDR3 with reference TRBV5-4 and TRBJ2-1 gives the whole variable domain ETGVTQSPTHLIKTRGQQVTLRCSSQSGHNTVSWYQQALGQGPQFIFQYYREEENGRGNFPPRFSGLQFPNYSSELNVNALELDDSALYLCASSLEGGGYNEQFFGPGTRLTVL.